This T cell receptor (beta chain) was sequenced during a study of cytomegalovirus exposure and HLA in healthy donors. As concerns this clone: Other DNA variants within this sample encode the same CDR3.

PCR employed 60 Vbeta and 13 Jbeta primers. The table came from immunoSEQ multiplex PCR; TCRdb's copy has only in-frame clones and leaves some out. In the table there are more than 150,000 clones, about 90% of which are singletons. The CDR3 has 15 residues. V gave up 1 base and J gave up 0 bases, with 10 bases separating them. In germline, CDR1 is MNHNS, CDR2 SASEGT. The chain couples TRBV6-1 to TRBJ2-7, with D perhaps matching TRBD2 (6 bases). The receptor's source is a girl in the first two years of life in good health and CMV-seronegative. Input material: PBMCs. CDR3 bases: TGTGCCAGCAGTGAAGTTGGCGGGACCTCCTACGAGCAGTACTTC. Translating gives CASSEVGGTSYEQYF.